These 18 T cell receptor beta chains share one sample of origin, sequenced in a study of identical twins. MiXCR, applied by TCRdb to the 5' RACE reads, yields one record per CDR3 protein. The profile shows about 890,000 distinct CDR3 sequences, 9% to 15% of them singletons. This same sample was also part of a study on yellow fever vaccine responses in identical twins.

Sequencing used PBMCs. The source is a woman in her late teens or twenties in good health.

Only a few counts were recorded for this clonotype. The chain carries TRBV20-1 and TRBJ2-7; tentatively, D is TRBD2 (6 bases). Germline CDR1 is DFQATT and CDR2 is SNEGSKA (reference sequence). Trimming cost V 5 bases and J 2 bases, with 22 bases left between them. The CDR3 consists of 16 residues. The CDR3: CSAQWSGLANPYEQYF. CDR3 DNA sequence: TGCAGTGCTCAATGGTCGGGACTGGCCAACCCCTACGAGCAGTACTTC.

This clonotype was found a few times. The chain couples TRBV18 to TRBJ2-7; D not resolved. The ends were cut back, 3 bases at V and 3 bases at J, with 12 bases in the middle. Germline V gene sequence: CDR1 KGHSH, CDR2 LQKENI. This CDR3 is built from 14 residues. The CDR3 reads CASSPFGLLYEQYF. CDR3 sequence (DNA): TGTGCCAGCTCACCCTTCGGCCTCCTCTACGAGCAGTACTTC.

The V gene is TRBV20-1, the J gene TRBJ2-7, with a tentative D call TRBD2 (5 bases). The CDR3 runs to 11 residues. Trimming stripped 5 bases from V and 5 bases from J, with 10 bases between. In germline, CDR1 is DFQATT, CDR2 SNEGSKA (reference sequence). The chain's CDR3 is CSAERLNEQYV. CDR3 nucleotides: TGCAGTGCTGAAAGACTAAACGAGCAGTACGTC.

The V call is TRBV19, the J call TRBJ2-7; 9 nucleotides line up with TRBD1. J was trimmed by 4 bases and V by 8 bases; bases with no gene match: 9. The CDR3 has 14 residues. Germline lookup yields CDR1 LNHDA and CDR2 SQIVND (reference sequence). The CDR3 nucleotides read TGTGCCAGTTCGGAACAGGGGGCTGGTTACGAGCAGTACTTC. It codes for CASSEQGAGYEQYF.

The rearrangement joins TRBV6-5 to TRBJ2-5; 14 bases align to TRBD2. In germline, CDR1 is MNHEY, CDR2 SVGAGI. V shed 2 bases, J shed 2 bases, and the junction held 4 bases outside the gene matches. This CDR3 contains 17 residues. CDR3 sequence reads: CASSYGLAGGRQETQYF. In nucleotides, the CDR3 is TGTGCCAGCAGTTACGGACTAGCGGGAGGACGGCAAGAGACCCAGTACTTC.

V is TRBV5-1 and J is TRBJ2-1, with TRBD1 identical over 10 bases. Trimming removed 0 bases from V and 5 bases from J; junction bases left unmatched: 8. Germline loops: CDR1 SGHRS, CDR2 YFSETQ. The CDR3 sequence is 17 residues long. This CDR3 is CASSLGGVGQGNNEQFF. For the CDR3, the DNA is TGCGCCAGCAGCTTGGGAGGTGTGGGACAGGGGAACAATGAGCAGTTCTTC.

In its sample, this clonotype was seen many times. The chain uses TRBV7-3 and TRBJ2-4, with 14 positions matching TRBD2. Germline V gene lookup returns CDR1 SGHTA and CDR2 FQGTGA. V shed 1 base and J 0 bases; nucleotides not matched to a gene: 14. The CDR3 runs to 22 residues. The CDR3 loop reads CASSLKTGRGLAGAIAKNIQYF. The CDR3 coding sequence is TGTGCCAGCAGCTTAAAAACCGGCCGGGGACTAGCGGGAGCTATAGCCAAAAACATTCAGTACTTC.

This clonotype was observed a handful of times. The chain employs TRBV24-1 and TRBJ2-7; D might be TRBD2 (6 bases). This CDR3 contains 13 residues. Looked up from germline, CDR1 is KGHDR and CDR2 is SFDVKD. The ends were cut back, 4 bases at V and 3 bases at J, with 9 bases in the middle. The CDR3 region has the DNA TGTGCCACCAGTGACCCGGACTACTACGAGCAGTACTTC. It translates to CATSDPDYYEQYF.

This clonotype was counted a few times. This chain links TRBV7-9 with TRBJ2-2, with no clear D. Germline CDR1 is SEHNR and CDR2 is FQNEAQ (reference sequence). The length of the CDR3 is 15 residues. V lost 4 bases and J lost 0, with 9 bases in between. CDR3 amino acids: CASSSTETNTGELFF. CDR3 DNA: TGTGCCAGCAGCTCGACCGAAACGAACACCGGGGAGCTGTTTTTT.

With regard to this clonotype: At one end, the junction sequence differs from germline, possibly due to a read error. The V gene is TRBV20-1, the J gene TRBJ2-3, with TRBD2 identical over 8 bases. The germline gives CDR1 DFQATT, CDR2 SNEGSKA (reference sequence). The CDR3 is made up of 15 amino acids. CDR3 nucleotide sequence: TGCAGTGCTAGTGTTACTAGCGGATTCACAGAAACGCAGTATTTT. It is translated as CSASVTSGFTETQYF.

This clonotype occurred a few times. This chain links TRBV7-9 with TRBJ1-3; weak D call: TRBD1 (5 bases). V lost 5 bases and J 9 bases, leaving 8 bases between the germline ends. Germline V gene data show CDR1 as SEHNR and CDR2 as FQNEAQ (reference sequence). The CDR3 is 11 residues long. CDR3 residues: CASSPGGTIYF. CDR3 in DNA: TGTGCCAGCAGCCCTGGGGGCACCATATATTTT. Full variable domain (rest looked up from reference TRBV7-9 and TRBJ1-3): DTGVSQNPRHKITKRGQNVTFRCDPISEHNRLYWYRQTLGQGPEFLTYFQNEAQLEKSRLLSDRFSAERPKGSFSTLEIQRTEQGDSAMYLCASSPGGTIYFGEGSWLTVV.

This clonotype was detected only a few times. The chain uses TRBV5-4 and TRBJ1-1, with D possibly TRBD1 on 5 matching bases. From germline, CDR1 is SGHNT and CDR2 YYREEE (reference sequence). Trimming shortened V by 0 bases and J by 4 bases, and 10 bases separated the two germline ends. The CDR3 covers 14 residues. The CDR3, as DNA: TGTGCCAGCAGCTTGGGGGGGATCGGCACTGAAGCTTTCTTT. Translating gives CASSLGGIGTEAFF.

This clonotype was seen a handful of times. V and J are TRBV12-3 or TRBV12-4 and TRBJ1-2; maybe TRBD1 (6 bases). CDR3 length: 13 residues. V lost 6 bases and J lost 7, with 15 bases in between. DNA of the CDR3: TGTGCCAGCAGCCCCCCAGGGGCGTTTGGCTACACCTTC. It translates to CASSPPGAFGYTF.

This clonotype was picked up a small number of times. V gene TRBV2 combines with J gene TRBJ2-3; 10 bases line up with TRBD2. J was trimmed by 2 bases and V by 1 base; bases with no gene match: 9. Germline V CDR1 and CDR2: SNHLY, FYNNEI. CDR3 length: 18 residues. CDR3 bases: TGTGCCAGCAGTGAAGGAGGGAAGAGCGGGAGGGTCACAGATACGCAGTATTTT. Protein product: CASSEGGKSGRVTDTQYF.

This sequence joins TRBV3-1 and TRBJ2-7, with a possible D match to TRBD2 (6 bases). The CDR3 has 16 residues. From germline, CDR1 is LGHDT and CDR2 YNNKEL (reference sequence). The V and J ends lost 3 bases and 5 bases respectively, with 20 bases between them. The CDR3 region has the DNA TGTGCCAGCAGCCATCCCCCCCGGGGGACTCTTGACGAGCAGTACTTC. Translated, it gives CASSHPPRGTLDEQYF.

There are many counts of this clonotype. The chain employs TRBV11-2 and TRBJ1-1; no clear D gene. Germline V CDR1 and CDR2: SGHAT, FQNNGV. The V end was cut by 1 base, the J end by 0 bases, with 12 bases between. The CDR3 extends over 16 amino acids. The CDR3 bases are TGTGCCAGCAGCTTAGGAGGTCTTGGGCTGAACACTGAAGCTTTCTTT. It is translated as CASSLGGLGLNTEAFF. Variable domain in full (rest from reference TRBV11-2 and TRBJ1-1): EAGVAQSPRYKIIEKRQSVAFWCNPISGHATLYWYQQILGQGPKLLIQFQNNGVVDDSQLPKDRFSAERLKGVDSTLKIQPAKLEDSAVYLCASSLGGLGLNTEAFFGQGTRLTVV.

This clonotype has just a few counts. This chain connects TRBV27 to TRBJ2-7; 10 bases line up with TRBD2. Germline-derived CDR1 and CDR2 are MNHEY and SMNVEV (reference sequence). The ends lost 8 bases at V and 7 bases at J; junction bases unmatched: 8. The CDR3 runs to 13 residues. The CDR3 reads CASGVAGGGEQYF. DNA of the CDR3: TGTGCCAGCGGTGTAGCGGGAGGTGGAGAGCAGTACTTC.

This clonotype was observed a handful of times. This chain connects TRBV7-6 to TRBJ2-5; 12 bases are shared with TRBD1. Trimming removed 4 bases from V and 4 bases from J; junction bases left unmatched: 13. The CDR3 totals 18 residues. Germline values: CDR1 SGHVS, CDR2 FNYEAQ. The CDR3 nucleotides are TGTGCCAGCAGCTGGCCCTACGGGACAGGGGGCCAGGGAGAGACCCAGTACTTC. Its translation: CASSWPYGTGGQGETQYF.